This T cell receptor (beta chain) was identified during a study of blood T cell repertoires in COVID-19. Study details: Researchers got acute and convalescent COVID-19 samples from the United States, Italy and Spain.

TCRdb's copy holds only in-frame clones and misses some; the assay was immunoSEQ multiplex PCR. The repertoire holds some 200,000 clones, with approximately 84% as singletons. Germline CDR1 is SGHTA and CDR2 is FQGNSA. V lost 7 bases, J lost 2 bases, and 7 bases stayed unmatched. The CDR3 is 15 residues long. The sequence came from a human donor with acute or convalescent COVID-19. The donor label of this sample is uncertain. V gene TRBV7-2 combines with J gene TRBJ2-3; 9 positions match TRBD2. The sample taken for sequencing was peripheral blood. CDR3 residues: CASTPAGGSTDTQYF. DNA for the CDR3: TGTGCCAGCACCCCAGCGGGAGGTTCCACAGATACGCAGTATTTT.